These T cell receptor beta chains were read from a single sample in a study of Graves' ophthalmopathy and Graves' hyperthyroidism. TCRdb re-derived calls from the multiplex PCR reads in MiXCR, one entry per CDR3 protein. The table includes about 640,000 distinct CDR3 sequences, over 40% detected once. Sequencing was carried out using peripheral blood. These receptors came from an adult man with Graves' ophthalmopathy. CDR3s include the opening cysteine and the closing phenylalanine or tryptophan. A D gene is named only where the DNA matches it firmly. Expanded clones are given a class, and other clones once, few, many or no size at all.

.	.	13	TRBJ2-5	TRBV7-2	TGTGCCAGCAGAGTAGGGGTTACGGAGACCCAGTACTTC	CASRVGVTETQYF
.	TRBD1	14	TRBJ2-7	TRBV11-2	TGTGCCAGCGGTCAGACAGGGAAATCCTACGAGCAGTACTTC	CASGQTGKSYEQYF
many	.	14	TRBJ1-5	TRBV6-5	TGTGCCAGCAGTTACGATAGGGACGGTCAGCCCCAGCATTTT	CASSYDRDGQPQHF
.	TRBD1	11	TRBJ1-1	TRBV2	TGTGCCGGACAGGAAGGGGAAAGAGCTTTCTTT	CAGQEGERAFF
.	TRBD2	15	TRBJ2-1	TRBV7-8	TGTGCCAGCAGCTTAGGGACTAGGCCTCCGTTTGAGCAGTTCTTC	CASSLGTRPPFEQFF
many	TRBD1	15	TRBJ1-2	TRBV20-1	TGCAGTGCCGACAGGGGACAGGGGGAAGGCTATGGCTACACCTTC	CSADRGQGEGYGYTF
once	.	15	TRBJ2-2	TRBV14	TGTGCCAGCAGCCAAGAAGGGGTTAACGCCGGGGAGCTGTTTTTT	CASSQEGVNAGELFF
.	.	14	TRBJ2-7	TRBV29-1	TGCAGCAGTGGGGGACGGGTCCCTCCTGACGAGCAGTACTTC	CSSGGRVPPDEQYF
few	.	17	TRBJ2-3	TRBV7-8	TGTGCCAGCAGCCCTTGGGGGACGATTCAGGGCACAGATACGCAGTATTTT	CASSPWGTIQGTDTQYF
many	.	13	TRBJ1-1	TRBV25-1	TGTGCCAGCAGTGAGGGGGCGAACACTGAAGCTTTCTTT	CASSEGANTEAFF
many	.	15	TRBJ2-5	TRBV7-9	TGTGCCAGCAGCGGGGGGGGACATTGGGAGGAGACCCAGTACTTC	CASSGGGHWEETQYF
many	.	14	TRBJ1-3	TRBV9	TGTGCCAGCAGCGTAGGAAGCGAAGGAAACACCATATATTTT	CASSVGSEGNTIYF
.	TRBD1	15	TRBJ2-7	TRBV15	TGTGCCACCAGCAGGCGGACAGGAGCTATCTACGAGCAGTACTTC	CATSRRTGAIYEQYF
many	TRBD1	13	TRBJ1-2	TRBV10-3	TGTGCCTCCTGTCCCGGGACAGGGTTAGGCTACACCTTC	CASCPGTGLGYTF
many	.	14	TRBJ1-3	TRBV2	TGTGCCAGCAGTGTACGGAAATCTGGAAACACCATATATTTT	CASSVRKSGNTIYF
.	.	17	TRBJ2-5	TRBV11-2	TGTGCCAGCAGCCCCACCGACCCGGGCGCTTGGCAAGAGACCCAGTACTTC	CASSPTDPGAWQETQYF
many	.	13	TRBJ1-5	TRBV2	TGTGCCAGCAGTGACAGCCTCAATCAGCCCCAGCATTTT	CASSDSLNQPQHF
many	.	14	TRBJ1-1	TRBV7-2	TGTGCCAGCAGCAAGCGGCCAGGGAGGACTGAAGCTTTCTTT	CASSKRPGRTEAFF
many	TRBD1	14	TRBJ1-5	TRBV7-4	TGTGCCAGCAGCGATCGGACAGGGGATCAGCCCCAGCATTTT	CASSDRTGDQPQHF
.	.	15	TRBJ2-7	TRBV19	TGTGCCAGTAGTATATCAGGGAAGTCCCCCTACGAGCAGTACTTC	CASSISGKSPYEQYF
.	.	9	TRBJ1-2	TRBV29-1	TGCAGCGGGGGAGCCGGCTACACCTTC	CSGGAGYTF
many	.	13	TRBJ1-2	TRBV3-1	TGTGCCAGCAGCCAAGGCGCCTTCTCTGGCTACACCTTC	CASSQGAFSGYTF
few	.	18	TRBJ1-1	TRBV11-1	TGTGCCAGCAGCCATCCGGGGACACTCCGTCCGACGAACACTGGAGCTTTCTTT	CASSHPGTLRPTNTGAFF
.	.	12	TRBJ2-3	TRBV11-2	TGTGCCAGCAGCTTTGGCGCAGATACGCAGTATTTT	CASSFGADTQYF
few	.	14	TRBJ2-7	TRBV7-9	TGTGCCAGCAGCCCGTGGGACGGTTCCTACGAGCAGTACTTC	CASSPWDGSYEQYF
few	.	14	TRBJ2-3	TRBV10-3	TGTGCCACCAGACACAGCTTTGACACAGATACGCAGTATTTT	CATRHSFDTDTQYF
many	TRBD1	15	TRBJ1-2	TRBV7-9	TGTGCCAGCAGCAGCCGGGACAGGGCCCTGATAGGCTACACCTTC	CASSSRDRALIGYTF
once	TRBD2	14	TRBJ2-1	TRBV25-1	TGTGCCAGCAGTGCTAGCGGAGCCTACAAGGAGCAGTTCTTC	CASSASGAYKEQFF
many	TRBD1	14	TRBJ1-1	TRBV29-1	TGCAGCGCCATGACAGGGGGATGGAACACTGAAGCTTTCTTT	CSAMTGGWNTEAFF
many	TRBD1	15	TRBJ2-5	TRBV4-2	TGTGCCAGCAGCCAAGGGGAAGGGGGCACGGAGACCCAGTACTTC	CASSQGEGGTETQYF
.	TRBD2	17	TRBJ2-5	TRBV2	TGTGCCAGCAGTGAGCAGGGACTAGCGGGAACTCAAGAGACCCAGTACTTC	CASSEQGLAGTQETQYF
many	.	12	TRBJ1-1	TRBV7-9	TGTGCCAGCAGCTCATCAAGGACTGAAGCTTTCTTT	CASSSSRTEAFF
many	.	16	TRBJ2-7	TRBV20-1	TGCAGTGCTAGGGGATTAGGACACTCGGACTCCTACGAGCAGTACTTC	CSARGLGHSDSYEQYF
many	.	15	TRBJ1-2	TRBV4-1	TGCGCCAGCAGCCAAGATCCCCGGGCTGGCTATGGCTACACCTTC	CASSQDPRAGYGYTF
many	.	15	TRBJ2-6	TRBV9	TGTGCCAGCAGCGTCGGAAGATCTGGGGCCAACGTCCTGACTTTC	CASSVGRSGANVLTF
few	.	17	TRBJ2-5	TRBV5-1	TGCGCCAGCAGCTTGGAGGGACTCTGGGCGGAGCGCGAGACCCAGTACTTC	CASSLEGLWAERETQYF
many	.	11	TRBJ1-4	TRBV2	TGTGCCAGCAGTGACGGTGAGAAACTGTTTTTT	CASSDGEKLFF
.	.	13	TRBJ2-5	TRBV2	TGTGCCAGCAGTGAGGTCAGCTATCAGCCCCAGTACTTC	CASSEVSYQPQYF
few	.	14	TRBJ1-2	TRBV12-5	TGTGCTAGTGGTTTGGGCTTCACTAACTATGGCTACACCTTC	CASGLGFTNYGYTF
many	.	15	TRBJ2-2	TRBV7-2	TGTGCCAGCAGCTTAGGGGGCCTTTTGGCCGGGGAGCTGTTTTTT	CASSLGGLLAGELFF
many	TRBD2	14	TRBJ2-2	TRBV7-6	TGTGCCAGCAGCACCGGAGCGGGATCAGGGGAGCTGTTTTTT	CASSTGAGSGELFF
.	.	11	TRBJ1-2	TRBV5-6	TGTGCCAGCAGCCTCGGGATAAAATGGAGTTTC	CASSLGIKWSF
few	.	15	TRBJ2-2	TRBV5-1	TGCGCCAGCAGCTTGGTGGGGGCGAACACCGGGGAGCTGTTTTTT	CASSLVGANTGELFF
.	.	15	TRBJ1-5	TRBV6-6	TGTGCCAGCAGAGTGAGTAGGTTCGGCAATCAGCCCCAGCATTTT	CASRVSRFGNQPQHF
many	TRBD2	16	TRBJ2-5	TRBV11-2	TGTGCCAGCAGCTTAGCCAGCGGGAGGGTCCGAGAGACCCAGTACTTC	CASSLASGRVRETQYF
.	TRBD1	17	TRBJ2-7	TRBV3-1	TGTGCCAGCAGCCACGTCGGTTGGGGACAGGGGGCGTACGAGCAGTACTTC	CASSHVGWGQGAYEQYF
once	.	14	TRBJ2-2	TRBV20-1	TGCAGTGCTAGAGATCTGACGGCTTCCTGGGAGCTGTTTTTT	CSARDLTASWELFF
many	.	16	TRBJ2-5	TRBV5-4	TGTGCCAGCAGCCCATGGTACGGGCCCTACCAAGAGACCCAGTACTTC	CASSPWYGPYQETQYF
.	TRBD1	12	TRBJ1-5	TRBV2	TGTGCTAGGACAGGGGGCGATCAGCCCCAGCATTTT	CARTGGDQPQHF
many	.	16	TRBJ2-2	TRBV15	TGTGCCACCAGCAGAGATCACAGTTCGAACACCGGGGAGCTGTTTTTT	CATSRDHSSNTGELFF
once	TRBD1	14	TRBJ1-1	TRBV2	TGTGCCAGCAAGAACCACAGGGGGAACACTGAAGCTTTCTTT	CASKNHRGNTEAFF
.	TRBD1	18	TRBJ2-2	TRBV7-9	TGCGCCAGCAGCCAAGATTCTCTGGGGACAGGGCAGGTCGGGGAGCTGTTTTTT	CASSQDSLGTGQVGELFF
many	TRBD1	13	TRBJ1-2	TRBV11-2	TGTGCCAGCAGTATACAGGGGTACTATGGCTACACCTTC	CASSIQGYYGYTF
.	.	15	TRBJ1-3	TRBV20-1	TGCAGTGCTAGAGATTCCGGCTACTCTGGAAACACCATATATTTT	CSARDSGYSGNTIYF